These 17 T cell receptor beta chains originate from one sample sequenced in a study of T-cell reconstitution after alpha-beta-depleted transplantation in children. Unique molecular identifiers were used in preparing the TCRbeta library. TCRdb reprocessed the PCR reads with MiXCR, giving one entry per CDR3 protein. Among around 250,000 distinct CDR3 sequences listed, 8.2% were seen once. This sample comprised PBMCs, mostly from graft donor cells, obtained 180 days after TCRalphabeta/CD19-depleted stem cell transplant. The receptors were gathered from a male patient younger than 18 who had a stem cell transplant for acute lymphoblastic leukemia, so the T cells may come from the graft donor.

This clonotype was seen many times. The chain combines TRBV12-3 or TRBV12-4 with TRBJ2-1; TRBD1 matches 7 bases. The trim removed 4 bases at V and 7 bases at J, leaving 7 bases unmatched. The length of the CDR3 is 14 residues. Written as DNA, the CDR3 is TGTGCCAGCAGTTCCGACAGGGTAGGGAATGAGCAGTTCTTC. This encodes CASSSDRVGNEQFF.

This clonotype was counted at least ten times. Here the CDR3 DNA reads TGCAGTGCTAGAGATAAAGGGGCCGCGAACACCGGGGAGCTGTTTTTT. It yields the protein CSARDKGAANTGELFF. The chain joins TRBV20-1 to TRBJ2-2; tentatively, D is TRBD1 (5 bases). The germline V and J ends were trimmed by 0 bases and 0 bases, with 11 bases remaining between them. This CDR3 has 16 amino acids. Germline loops: CDR1 DFQATT, CDR2 SNEGSKA (reference sequence).

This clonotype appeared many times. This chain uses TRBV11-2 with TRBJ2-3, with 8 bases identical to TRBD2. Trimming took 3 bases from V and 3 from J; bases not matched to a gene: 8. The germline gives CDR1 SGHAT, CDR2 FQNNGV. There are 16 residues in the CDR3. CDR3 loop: CASSLMPGLGTDTQYF. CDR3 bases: TGTGCCAGCAGCTTGATGCCGGGACTAGGAACAGATACGCAGTATTTT.

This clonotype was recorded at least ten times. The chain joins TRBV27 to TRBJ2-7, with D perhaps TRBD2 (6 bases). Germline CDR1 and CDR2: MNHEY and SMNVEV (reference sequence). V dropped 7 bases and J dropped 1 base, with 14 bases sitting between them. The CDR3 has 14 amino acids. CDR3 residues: CASKGGVVSYEQYF. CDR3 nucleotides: TGTGCCAGCAAAGGAGGGGTGGTATCCTACGAGCAGTACTTC.

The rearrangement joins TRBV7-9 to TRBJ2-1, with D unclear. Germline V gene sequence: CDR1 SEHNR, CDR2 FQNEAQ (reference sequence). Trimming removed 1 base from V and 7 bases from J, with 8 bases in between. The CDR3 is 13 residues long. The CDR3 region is CASSLDGSNEQFF. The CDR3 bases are TGTGCCAGCAGCTTAGACGGTTCGAATGAGCAGTTCTTC.

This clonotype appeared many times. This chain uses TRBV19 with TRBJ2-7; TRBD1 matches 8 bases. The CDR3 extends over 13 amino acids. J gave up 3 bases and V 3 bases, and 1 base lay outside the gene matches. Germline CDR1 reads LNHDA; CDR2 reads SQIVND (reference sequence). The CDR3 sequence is CASSIGTGYEQYF. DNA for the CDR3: TGTGCCAGTAGTATCGGGACAGGCTACGAGCAGTACTTC.

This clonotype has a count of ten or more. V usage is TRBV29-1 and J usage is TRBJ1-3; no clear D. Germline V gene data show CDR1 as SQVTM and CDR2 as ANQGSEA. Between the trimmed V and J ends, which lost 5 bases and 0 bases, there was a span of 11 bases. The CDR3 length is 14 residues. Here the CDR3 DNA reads TGCAGCGTTCAACGGGTTTCCTCTGGAAACACCATATATTTT. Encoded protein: CSVQRVSSGNTIYF.

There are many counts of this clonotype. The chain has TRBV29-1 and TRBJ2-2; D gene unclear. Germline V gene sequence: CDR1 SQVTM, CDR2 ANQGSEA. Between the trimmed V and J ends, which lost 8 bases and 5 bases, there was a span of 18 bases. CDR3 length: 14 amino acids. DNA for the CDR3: TGCAGCTACACCATCGGCAGCCGGACCGGGGAGCTGTTTTTT. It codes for CSYTIGSRTGELFF.

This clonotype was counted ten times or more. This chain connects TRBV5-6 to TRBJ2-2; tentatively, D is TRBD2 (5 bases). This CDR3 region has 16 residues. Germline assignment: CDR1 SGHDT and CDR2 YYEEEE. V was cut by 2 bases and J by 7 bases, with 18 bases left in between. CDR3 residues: CASSFPLAKGDGELFF. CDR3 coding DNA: TGTGCCAGCAGCTTTCCGCTAGCAAAGGGTGACGGGGAGCTGTTTTTT.

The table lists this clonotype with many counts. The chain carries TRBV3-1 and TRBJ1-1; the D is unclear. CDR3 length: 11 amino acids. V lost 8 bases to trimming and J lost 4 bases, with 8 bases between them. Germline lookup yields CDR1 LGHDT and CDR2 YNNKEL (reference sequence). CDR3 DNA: TGTGCCAGCCTCCTGGGCACTGAAGCTTTCTTT. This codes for CASLLGTEAFF.

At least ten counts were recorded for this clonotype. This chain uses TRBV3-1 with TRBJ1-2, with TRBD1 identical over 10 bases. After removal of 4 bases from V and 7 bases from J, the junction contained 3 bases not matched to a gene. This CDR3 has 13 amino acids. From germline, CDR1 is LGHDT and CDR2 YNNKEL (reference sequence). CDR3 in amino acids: CASSRQGATGYTF. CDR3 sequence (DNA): TGTGCCAGCAGCCGACAGGGGGCGACTGGCTACACCTTC.

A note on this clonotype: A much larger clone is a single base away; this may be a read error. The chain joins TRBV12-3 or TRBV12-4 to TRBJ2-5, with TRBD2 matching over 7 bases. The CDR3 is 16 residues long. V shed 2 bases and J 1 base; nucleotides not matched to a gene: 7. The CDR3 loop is CASSLWTGGGQETQYF. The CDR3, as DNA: TGTGCCAGCAGTTTATGGACTGGCGGGGGCCAAGAGACCCAGTACTTC.

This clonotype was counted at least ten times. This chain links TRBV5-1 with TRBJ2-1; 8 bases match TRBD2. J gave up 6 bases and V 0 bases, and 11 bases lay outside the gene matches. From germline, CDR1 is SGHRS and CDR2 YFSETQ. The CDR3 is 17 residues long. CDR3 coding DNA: TGCGCCAGCAGCTTGGCCCCGGCGAGCGGGGGTGGCAATGAGCAGTTCTTC. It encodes CASSLAPASGGGNEQFF.

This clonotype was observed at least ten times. The CDR3 loop is CATSRDRTGQRRGYTF. The CDR3 DNA reads TGTGCCACCAGCAGAGATCGGACAGGACAACGTCGGGGCTACACCTTC. The chain has TRBV15 and TRBJ1-2, with 7 bases identical to TRBD1. V lost 0 bases and J lost 8; bases outside the gene matches: 12. CDR1 and CDR2 (germline): LNHNV, YYDKDF (reference sequence). This CDR3 comprises 16 residues.

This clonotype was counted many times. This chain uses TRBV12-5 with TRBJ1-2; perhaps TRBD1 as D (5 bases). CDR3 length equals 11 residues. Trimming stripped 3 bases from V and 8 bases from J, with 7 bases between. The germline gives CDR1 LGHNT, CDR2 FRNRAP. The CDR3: CASGFGDGYTF. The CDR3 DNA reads TGTGCTAGTGGTTTCGGGGACGGCTACACCTTC.

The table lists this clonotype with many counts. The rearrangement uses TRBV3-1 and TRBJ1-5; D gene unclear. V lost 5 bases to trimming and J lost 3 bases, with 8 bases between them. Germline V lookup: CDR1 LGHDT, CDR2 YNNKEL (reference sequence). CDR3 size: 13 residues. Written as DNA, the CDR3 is TGTGCCAGCAGCAGCGATTACAATCAGCCCCAGCATTTT. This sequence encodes CASSSDYNQPQHF.

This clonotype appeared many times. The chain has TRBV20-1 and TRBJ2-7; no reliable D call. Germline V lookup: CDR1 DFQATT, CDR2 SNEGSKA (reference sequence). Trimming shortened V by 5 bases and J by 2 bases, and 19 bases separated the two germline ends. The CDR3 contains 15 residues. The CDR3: CSAPFLDLRPYEQYF. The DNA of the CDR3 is TGCAGTGCTCCTTTCCTTGACCTAAGGCCCTACGAGCAGTACTTC.